This TCR beta chain came from a study of early stage breast cancer tumors (dated by TCRdb to the late 2010s). Study-wide context: Of the 15 to 20 invasive breast tumors, twelve were found to be estrogen receptor-positive, progesterone receptor-positive and HER2-negative. A read coverage of roughly 10-fold per sample was achieved on average. The samples as a whole yielded a few million detected templates, corresponding to fewer than 1.4 million unique clonotypes. About 70% of the 12 ER+/PR+/HER2- tumors were invasive ductal carcinomas, while the other four were invasive lobular carcinomas.

Every sample was amplified as two independent genomic DNA replicates, using about 0.46 ug for blood and approximately 1.5 ug for tumor or normal breast. TCRB sequencing of genomic DNA was carried out with the ImmunoSeq Intro kit according to the manufacturer's instructions. Multiplex PCR ran roughly 30 cycles with proprietary primers and spike-in control sequences for absolute quantification. Single-end 150-bp reads were used to sequence an 87-bp fragment spanning the CDR3 and the flanking V and J genes. Seven samples, with two replicates for each sample, were multiplexed per lane of an Illumina MiSeq using version 3.0 chemistry. The published analysis was carried out like this. Raw data were processed with the vendor's proprietary pipeline, and both replicates were merged into a single result per sample. To define clonotypes, the study grouped productive rearrangements that shared the V-gene family, CDR3 amino acid sequence and J-gene segment. To compute clonality, the normalized Shannon entropy (Pielou evenness) of TCRB abundances was subtracted from 1. T cell density was estimated as total templates divided by the number of input cells, with the number of input cells inferred from the DNA input amount. Recon, run with its default parameters, was used to estimate overall repertoire diversity and clonality. Clonotypes with over 0.1% abundance in tumor and at least 32-fold higher abundance in tumor than in normal breast were defined as tumor-enriched. TCRdb provides this immuneACCESS table in a form limited to in-frame rearrangements. Some clones are lacking; in checked studies, under half of them reflect an unresolved V gene, and why the rest are absent is not known. V and J calls and clone size come straight from that table; D and trimming were deduced from the DNA. Across this sample there are just over 70,000 clones, with 65% to 85% seen only once. Clones ranked in the top ten supply under 4% of the sample.

General conclusions and limits of the study: Enriched TCRB sequences shared across patients were mostly commonly generated sequences, unlikely to play an important role in the tumor microenvironment. Repertoires from blood and normal breast were more alike than repertoires from blood and tumor, and in about 90% of the 16 patients, comparing each tissue with blood separated tumor from normal. Analysis by tumor subtype was prevented by the small cohort size. Compared with adjacent normal breast tissue, tumors had higher clonality and roughly 2.5-fold greater T cell density. Chain pairing and functional markers such as CD4, CD8 and FOXP3 were missed by bulk genomic DNA sequencing of unsorted cells.

For this clone: It lacks a known antigen. The input lacks base qualities; no much larger clone sits a single base away.

As encoded in the germline V gene, CDR1 is LGHNA while CDR2 is YNFKEQ. The CDR3 has 14 amino acids, counting the end cysteine and phenylalanine. Only the CDR3 portion is preserved as DNA: 42 bases, with reading frame beginning at the first base. V and J lose 4 bases and 2 bases, and a span of 9 bases separates them. The study profiled bulk TCR beta-chain repertoires in matched peripheral blood, tumor and adjacent normal breast tissue taken from some 15 patients with early-stage breast cancer. Before surgery, whole blood (about 4.5-11 mL) was collected into EDTA tubes and processed within 2 hours. Peripheral blood mononuclear cells were isolated by Ficoll-Paque centrifugation in SepMate-50 tubes. For storage in liquid nitrogen, PBMCs were cryopreserved as aliquots of roughly 2 to 4.5 million cells in about 90% FBS with roughly 10% DMSO. The Qiagen AllPrep DNA/RNA Mini kit was used for genomic DNA extraction.

The chain employs TRBV4-2 and TRBJ1-5, with no D gene named confidently. This sequence originates from a person in their sixties or seventies with breast cancer. The specimen sequenced was blood. At the DNA level, the sequence is TGTGCCAGCAGCCGCGAGGGAGGCAATCAGCCCCAGCATTTT. It specifies CASSREGGNQPQHF.